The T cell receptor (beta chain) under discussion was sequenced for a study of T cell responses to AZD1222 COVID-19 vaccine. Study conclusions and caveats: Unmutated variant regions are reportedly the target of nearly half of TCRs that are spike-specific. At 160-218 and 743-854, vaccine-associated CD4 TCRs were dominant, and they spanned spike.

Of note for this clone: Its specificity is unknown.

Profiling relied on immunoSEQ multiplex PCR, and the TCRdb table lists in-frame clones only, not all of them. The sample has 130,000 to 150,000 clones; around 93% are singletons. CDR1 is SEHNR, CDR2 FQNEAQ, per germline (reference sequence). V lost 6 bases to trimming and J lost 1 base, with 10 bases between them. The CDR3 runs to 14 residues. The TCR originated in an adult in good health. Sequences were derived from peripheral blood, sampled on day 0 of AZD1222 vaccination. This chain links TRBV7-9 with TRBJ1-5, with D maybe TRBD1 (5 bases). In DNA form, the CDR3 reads TGTGCCAGCAGACCCCAGGGAAGCAATCAGCCCCAGCATTTT. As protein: CASRPQGSNQPQHF.